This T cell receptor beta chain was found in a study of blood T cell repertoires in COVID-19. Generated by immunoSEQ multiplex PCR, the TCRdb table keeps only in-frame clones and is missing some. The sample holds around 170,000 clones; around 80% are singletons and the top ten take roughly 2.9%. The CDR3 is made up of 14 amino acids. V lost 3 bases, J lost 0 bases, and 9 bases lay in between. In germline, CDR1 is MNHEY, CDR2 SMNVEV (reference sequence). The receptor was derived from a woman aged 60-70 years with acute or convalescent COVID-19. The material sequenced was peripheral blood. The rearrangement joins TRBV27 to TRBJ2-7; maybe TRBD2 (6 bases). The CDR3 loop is CASSFSGSSYEQYF. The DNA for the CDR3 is TGTGCCAGCAGTTTCTCCGGGAGCTCCTACGAGCAGTACTTC.